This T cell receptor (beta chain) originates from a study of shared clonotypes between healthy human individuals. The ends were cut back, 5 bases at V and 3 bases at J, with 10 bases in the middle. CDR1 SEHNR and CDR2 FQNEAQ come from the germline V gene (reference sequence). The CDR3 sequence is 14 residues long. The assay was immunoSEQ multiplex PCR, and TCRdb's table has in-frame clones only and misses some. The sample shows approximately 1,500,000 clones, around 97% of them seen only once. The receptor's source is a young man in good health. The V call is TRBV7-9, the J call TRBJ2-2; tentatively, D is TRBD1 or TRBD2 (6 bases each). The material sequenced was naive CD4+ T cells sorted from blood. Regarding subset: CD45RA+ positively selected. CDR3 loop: CASSERGDTGELFF. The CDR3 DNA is TGTGCCAGCAGCGAAAGGGGGGACACCGGGGAGCTGTTTTTT.